This TCR beta chain was sequenced in a study of beta chain features in type 1 diabetes. This clone was seen more than once but under ten times. By way of CD45RO/CCR7/CD25/CD127/CD95/CD27, the CD4+ regulatory, stem cell-like memory, central memory and naive cells were sorted. The authors reverse transcribed all of the isolated RNA, so sequencing captured expressed TCRB transcripts. The data were produced by immunoSEQ multiplex PCR, yet TCRdb's version contains in-frame clones alone and is incomplete. The sample contains some 400,000 clones, approximately 15% of which appear only once. This CDR3 has 14 residues. Germline V lookup: CDR1 SGHRS, CDR2 YFSETQ. V was clipped by 6 bases and J by 4 bases; unmatched bases: 8.

The specimen was naive CD4+ T cells from blood. The TCR originated in a woman aged 18-29 years in good health. This rearrangement joins TRBV5-1 to TRBJ2-3; 7 bases are a match to TRBD1. The CDR3 coding sequence is TGCGCCAGCACCAGACAGGGTCCCCCAGATACGCAGTATTTT. Its protein is CASTRQGPPDTQYF.